Shown below are 27 T cell receptor beta chains from a single sample sequenced in a study of OX40 agonist ivuxolimab in advanced cancers. Some clones are missing from TCRdb's copy, which holds only in-frame ones; the method was immunoSEQ multiplex PCR. There are 55,000 to 65,000 clones in the sample; about 85% occur only once, and 4% lies in the top ten. The source material was CD4+ or CD8+ T cells sorted from blood, sampled in a trial of the OX40 agonist ivuxolimab. The receptors shown here come from an adult with an advanced solid tumor such as melanoma, head and neck, liver or kidney cancer.

The sample holds a few counts of this clone. CDR3 sequence: CASSEFELPRDNEQFF. The CDR3 nucleotides read TGTGCCAGCAGTGAATTTGAACTCCCGAGGGACAATGAGCAGTTCTTC. This rearrangement joins TRBV2 to TRBJ2-1; TRBD2 might be the D (5 bases). The V end was cut by 2 bases, the J end by 5 bases, with 16 bases between. The CDR3 loop spans 16 amino acids. Germline V gives CDR1 SNHLY, CDR2 FYNNEI.

This clone came up a few times. The V gene is TRBV19, the J gene TRBJ1-4; maybe TRBD1 (6 bases). The V and J ends lost 6 bases and 8 bases respectively, with 16 bases between them. Germline CDR1 LNHDA, CDR2 SQIVND (reference sequence). This CDR3 has 14 residues. The CDR3 region is CASRLTGGSEKLFF. The DNA of the CDR3 is TGTGCCAGTAGATTGACAGGTGGAAGCGAAAAACTGTTTTTT.

This CDR3 reads CASSLFLAQTTYEQYF. CDR3 nucleotides: TGTGCCAGCAGCTTATTTCTAGCGCAGACAACCTACGAGCAGTACTTC. This chain links TRBV7-8 with TRBJ2-7, with a tentative D call TRBD2 (6 bases). Germline V lookup: CDR1 SGHVS, CDR2 FQNEAQ. This CDR3 region has 16 residues. V dropped 2 bases and J dropped 2 bases, with 16 bases sitting between them.

This chain joins TRBV27 and TRBJ1-4; 9 nucleotides line up with TRBD1. This CDR3 is built from 14 residues. Trimming cost V 4 bases and J 10 bases; bases outside gene matches: 7. Per the germline V gene, CDR1 is MNHEY and CDR2 is SMNVEV (reference sequence). The CDR3 DNA is TGTGCCAGCAGTTGGGGACAGGGTTCTTCAAAACTGTTTTTT. This gives the protein CASSWGQGSSKLFF.

This chain joins TRBV18 and TRBJ2-7, with D possibly being TRBD1 (5 bases). Trimming removed 2 bases at V and 0 bases at J, with 11 bases between. The CDR3 is 15 residues long. The germline gives CDR1 KGHSH, CDR2 LQKENI. The DNA of the CDR3 is TGTGCCAGCTCACCAGCCAGGGCCCCCTCCTACGAGCAGTACTTC. This translates into CASSPARAPSYEQYF.

This chain joins TRBV2 and TRBJ2-3; either TRBD1 or TRBD2 may supply D (6 bases each). Trimming shortened V by 4 bases and J by 4 bases, and 12 bases separated the two germline ends. Per germline, CDR1 SNHLY and CDR2 FYNNEI. The CDR3 length is 14 residues. CDR3 sequence (DNA): TGTGCCAGCAGTGTAATGGGGGGCGCAGATACGCAGTATTTT. Translating it yields CASSVMGGADTQYF.

The chain combines TRBV18 with TRBJ2-3; D gene ambiguous. Germline V gene sequence: CDR1 KGHSH, CDR2 LQKENI. Trimming left V 2 bases short and J 3 bases short, with 3 bases between. CDR3 length: 12 residues. The CDR3 sequence: CASSPATDTQYF. CDR3 DNA: TGTGCCAGCTCACCAGCGACAGATACGCAGTATTTT. Full variable domain (outside the CDR3, taken from reference TRBV18 and TRBJ2-3): NAGVMQNPRHLVRRRGQEARLRCSPMKGHSHVYWYRQLPEEGLKFMVYLQKENIIDESGMPKERFSAEFPKEGPSILRIQQVVRGDSAAYFCASSPATDTQYFGPGTRLTVL.

The chain couples TRBV9 to TRBJ2-3; no reliable D call. Germline CDR1 and CDR2: SGDLS and YYNGEE. V was trimmed by 3 bases and J by 2 bases, leaving 7 bases between them. CDR3 length: 13 amino acids. The CDR3 loop is CASSAETTDTQYF. In DNA form, the CDR3 reads TGTGCCAGCAGCGCAGAGACCACAGATACGCAGTATTTT.

This chain uses TRBV11-1 with TRBJ2-5; tentative D call: TRBD2 (5 bases). Trimming removed 5 bases at V and 2 bases at J, with 9 bases between. Germline loops: CDR1 SGHAT, CDR2 FQDESV (reference sequence). The CDR3 covers 13 residues. CDR3 residues: CASSPGGQETQYF. CDR3 nucleotides: TGTGCCAGCAGCCCAGGCGGGCAAGAGACCCAGTACTTC.

The chain is built from TRBV19 and TRBJ2-5; a weak D match, TRBD2 (5 bases). Germline lookup yields CDR1 LNHDA and CDR2 SQIVND (reference sequence). V was pared by 6 bases and J by 5 bases, with 16 bases between. This CDR3 region has 14 residues. CDR3 nucleotide sequence: TGTGCCAGTAGCCCGGGGAATAGCTTCGAGACCCAGTACTTC. This gives the protein CASSPGNSFETQYF.

This rearrangement joins TRBV5-1 to TRBJ2-2; D is possibly TRBD2 (6 bases). The CDR3 length is 20 residues. The V and J ends lost 10 bases and 0 bases respectively, with 31 bases between them. The germline V gene encodes CDR1 SGHRS and CDR2 YFSETQ. Here the CDR3 reads CARTTGIRLAAMTNTGELFF. The CDR3, as DNA: TGCGCCCGCACTACGGGGATACGGTTAGCGGCCATGACGAACACCGGGGAGCTGTTTTTT.

This clone was observed a single time. The chain uses TRBV6-6 and TRBJ1-1; D is perhaps TRBD1 (6 bases). This CDR3 spans 14 amino acids. Germline CDR1 is MNHNY and CDR2 is SVGAGI (reference sequence). V was trimmed by 5 bases and J by 0 bases, leaving 10 bases between them. CDR3 DNA: TGTGCCAGCAGTCAGGACAGTCTGAACACTGAAGCTTTCTTT. Encoded protein: CASSQDSLNTEAFF.

The chain joins TRBV28 to TRBJ1-5; TRBD1 matches 8 bases. The CDR3 has 16 amino acids. Germline V gene data show CDR1 as MDHEN and CDR2 as SYDVKM. V was clipped by 6 bases and J by 0 bases; unmatched bases: 7. CDR3 DNA sequence: TGTGCCAGCAGCCGTACCCAGGGGGCTAGCAATCAGCCCCAGCATTTT. Protein product: CASSRTQGASNQPQHF.

In its sample, this clone was seen a few times. The CDR3 is CASSHHSTEAFF. The DNA of the CDR3 is TGTGCCAGCAGCCACCACAGCACTGAAGCTTTCTTT. The V and J genes are TRBV6-6 and TRBJ1-1; no clear D gene. Per germline, CDR1 MNHNY and CDR2 SVGAGI (reference sequence). V gave up 6 bases and J gave up 4 bases, with 9 bases separating them. The CDR3 is 12 residues long.

The chain has TRBV4-1 and TRBJ1-3; TRBD1 might be the D (6 bases). The germline gives CDR1 MGHRA, CDR2 YSYEKL. Trimming cost V 1 base and J 4 bases, with 14 bases left between them. The CDR3 runs 16 residues. The CDR3 nucleotides are TGCGCCAGCAGCCAAGTGCCGGGGGCGGGAGGAAACACCATATATTTT. This gives the protein CASSQVPGAGGNTIYF.

The chain uses TRBV28 and TRBJ1-1, with a weak D call TRBD1 (5 bases). The CDR3 spans 12 residues. Between the trimmed V and J ends, which lost 7 bases and 7 bases, there was a span of 13 bases. Germline CDR1 MDHEN, CDR2 SYDVKM. The CDR3 DNA follows: TGTGCCAGCACCTTGAGCAGGGATGAAGCTTTCTTT. Residues: CASTLSRDEAFF.

The CDR3, as DNA: TGTGCCAGCAGCGCCGAACTAGCGGGTAGAGCAGATACGCAGTATTTT. It codes for CASSAELAGRADTQYF. The chain couples TRBV9 to TRBJ2-3; TRBD2 aligns across 9 bases. This CDR3 is 16 amino acids long. Looked up from germline, CDR1 is SGDLS and CDR2 is YYNGEE. V trimming: 3 bases; J trimming: 4 bases; junction bases outside the gene matches: 9.

This clone was seen a single time. The CDR3 loop is CATGSYEQYF. The CDR3 DNA reads TGTGCCACCGGGTCCTACGAGCAGTACTTC. The V gene is TRBV28, the J gene TRBJ2-7, with D unresolved. Per the germline V gene, CDR1 is MDHEN and CDR2 is SYDVKM. This CDR3 contains 10 residues. Deletions cut 10 bases from V and 1 base from J, with 5 bases between.

About this clone: One end of the junction fails to match germline, which may point to a read error. The chain is built from TRBV5-1 and TRBJ1-2, with D possibly matching TRBD1 (6 bases). This CDR3 is 15 amino acids long. Germline CDR1 and CDR2: SGHRS and YFSETQ. The CDR3 reads CASRLVGGPEYGYTF. CDR3 nucleotide sequence: TGCGCCAGCAGATTGGTAGGGGGTCCGGAATATGGCTACACCTTC.

The chain uses TRBV25-1 and TRBJ2-5; D is uncertain. From germline, CDR1 is MGHDK and CDR2 SYGVNS. The CDR3 is 16 residues long. Trimming pared 4 bases from V and 5 bases from J, leaving 20 bases between. For the CDR3, the DNA is TGTGCCAGCAGTGCCCCGGGCCACAGACTTGGGGAGACCCAGTACTTC. It translates to CASSAPGHRLGETQYF.

The chain joins TRBV27 to TRBJ2-3; D remains ambiguous. Germline CDR1 is MNHEY and CDR2 is SMNVEV (reference sequence). This CDR3 region has 14 residues. With 3 bases removed from V and 1 base from J, the gap between germline ends came to 8 bases. CDR3 region: CASSFATGTDTQYF. As DNA, the CDR3 is TGTGCCAGCAGTTTCGCGACTGGCACAGATACGCAGTATTTT.

The chain links TRBV30 to TRBJ1-6; 7 bases match TRBD1. V lost 5 bases, J lost 3 bases, and 7 bases stayed unmatched. The CDR3 has 15 residues. From germline, CDR1 is GTSNPN and CDR2 SVGIG (reference sequence). CDR3 in amino acids: CAWGTGASYNSPLHF. The CDR3 DNA reads TGTGCCTGGGGTACAGGGGCTAGCTATAATTCACCCCTCCACTTT.

The chain joins TRBV7-2 to TRBJ2-2; possible D gene TRBD2, 6 bases. The V end was cut by 5 bases, the J end by 1 base, with 11 bases between. The germline V gene encodes CDR1 SGHTA and CDR2 FQGNSA. The CDR3 spans 15 residues. This chain's CDR3 is CASSKHGGNTGELFF. The CDR3 nucleotides are TGTGCCAGCAGCAAACACGGGGGGAACACCGGGGAGCTGTTTTTT.

This clone turned up a few times. The V call is TRBV2, the J call TRBJ1-2; 7 bases line up with TRBD1. Unmatched junction bases numbered 5, after V lost 0 bases and J lost 7 bases. The CDR3 totals 14 residues. Germline V gene lookup returns CDR1 SNHLY and CDR2 FYNNEI. The CDR3 loop is CASSEAQGVGGYTF. In DNA, the CDR3 is TGTGCCAGCAGTGAAGCGCAGGGGGTTGGTGGCTACACCTTC.

The CDR3 sequence is CASSQEGAGGPIQYF. Written as DNA, the CDR3 is TGCGCCAGCAGCCAAGAAGGGGCCGGGGGGCCCATTCAGTACTTC. The V gene is TRBV4-1, the J gene TRBJ2-4, with D perhaps TRBD2 (7 bases). The V gene lost 0 bases and the J gene lost 9 bases, with 15 bases spanning the gap. The V gene's germline CDR1 is MGHRA and CDR2 YSYEKL. The CDR3 totals 15 residues.

V usage is TRBV2 and J usage is TRBJ2-1; D perhaps matches TRBD1 (6 bases). Trimming left V 6 bases short and J 7 bases short, with 10 bases between. This CDR3 is 12 amino acids long. Germline-derived CDR1 and CDR2 are SNHLY and FYNNEI. CDR3 amino acids: CASSADRNEQFF. The CDR3 DNA is TGTGCCAGCAGCGCGGACAGAAATGAGCAGTTCTTC.

This clone was counted between two and nine times. The V call is TRBV7-2, the J call TRBJ2-1, with a tentative D call TRBD2 (5 bases). The V gene lost 7 bases and the J gene lost 8 bases, with 15 bases spanning the gap. The CDR3 loop spans 13 amino acids. The germline V gene encodes CDR1 SGHTA and CDR2 FQGNSA. In nucleotides, the CDR3 is TGTGCCAGCAACCGGGGTATAGATCATGAGCAGTTCTTC. Translating gives CASNRGIDHEQFF.